Presented here are 5 T cell receptor beta chains from one specimen sequenced in a study of blood T cell repertoires in COVID-19. Profiling relied on immunoSEQ multiplex PCR, and the TCRdb table lists in-frame clones only, not all of them. The table lists approximately 470,000 clones, roughly 88% of them singletons. Sequencing input: peripheral blood. The source is a human donor in a cohort sampled during active COVID-19.

A few counts support this clone. The CDR3 DNA is TGTGCCAGCAGTTACGCAGGGGCGCCCAATTCACCCCTCCACTTT. Translation gives CASSYAGAPNSPLHF. V is TRBV6-6 and J is TRBJ1-6; the D gene is possibly TRBD1 (6 bases). V lost 2 bases to trimming and J lost 7 bases, with 12 bases between them. From germline, CDR1 is MNHNY and CDR2 SVGAGI (reference sequence). The CDR3 extends over 15 amino acids.

The gene calls are TRBV6-5 and TRBJ1-2; D might be TRBD1 (6 bases). This CDR3 spans 13 amino acids. The germline V and J ends were trimmed by 8 bases and 8 bases, with 18 bases remaining between them. The germline CDR1 and CDR2 sequences are MNHEY and SVGAGI. The CDR3 DNA sequence: TGTGCCAGCCTAGACGTCCGACAGGAAGGCTACACCTTC. This sequence encodes CASLDVRQEGYTF.

Only a few counts were recorded for this clone. The CDR3 loop is CASSQLSSGPRFF. CDR3 in DNA: TGTGCCAGCAGCCAGCTTTCTAGCGGCCCCCGGTTCTTC. The rearrangement uses TRBV3-1 (or the pseudogene TRBV3-2) and TRBJ2-1, with 7 bases lining up with TRBD2. Unmatched junction bases numbered 11, after V lost 3 bases and J lost 15 bases. CDR1 and CDR2 (germline): LGHDT, YNNKEL (reference sequence). The CDR3 contains 13 residues.

The DNA of the CDR3 is TGTGCCAGCAGCTTAGCCCTAGCGGGAGCCTACGAGCAGTACTTC. Amino acids: CASSLALAGAYEQYF. The V call is TRBV5-8, the J call TRBJ2-7, with 10 bases fitting TRBD2. This CDR3 contains 15 residues. Germline CDR1 is SGHTS and CDR2 is YDEGEE. J was trimmed by 2 bases and V by 2 bases; bases with no gene match: 4.

The chain uses TRBV18 and TRBJ2-1; 7 nucleotides align to TRBD1. Germline CDR1 and CDR2: KGHSH and LQKENI. J was trimmed by 7 bases and V by 0 bases; bases with no gene match: 6. The CDR3 is 15 residues long. CDR3 coding DNA: TGTGCCAGCTCACCACCACAACAGGGGTCTAATGAGCAGTTCTTC. Its translation is CASSPPQQGSNEQFF.